The text below deals with one T cell receptor (beta chain). The data were produced by immunoSEQ multiplex PCR, yet TCRdb's version contains in-frame clones alone and is incomplete. The data show around 150,000 clones, roughly nine tenths seen once. Germline V gene data show CDR1 as LNHNV and CDR2 as YYDKDF (reference sequence). The V and J ends lost 1 base and 6 bases, in that order; junction bases with no gene match: 9. The CDR3 spans 16 residues. These data come from a study of blood T cell repertoires in COVID-19. Source material: peripheral blood. The receptor was isolated from a man in his 60s with active or convalescent COVID-19. This sequence joins TRBV15 and TRBJ2-7, with 10 bases fitting TRBD2. CDR3 bases: TGTGCCACCAGCAGAGGAGGGCTAGCGGGAGTAGTCGAGCAGTACTTC. It specifies CATSRGGLAGVVEQYF.